Here is one T cell receptor beta chain with its context. These data belong to a study of blood T cell repertoires in COVID-19. V lost 2 bases, J lost 4 bases, and 8 bases lay in between. The CDR3 contains 13 residues. In germline, CDR1 is SEHNR, CDR2 FQNEAQ (reference sequence). Sequencing was performed with immunoSEQ multiplex PCR; in TCRdb, only in-frame clones are kept and a portion is missing. The profile shows 150,000 to 200,000 clones, about 81% of them singletons. Source material: peripheral blood. This TCR came from a woman in her 70s with acute or convalescent COVID-19. The chain has TRBV7-9 and TRBJ2-5, with D possibly TRBD2 on 6 matching bases. CDR3 nucleotide sequence: TGTGCCAGCAGCTTAAGACTAGGAGAGACCCAGTACTTC. Protein product: CASSLRLGETQYF.